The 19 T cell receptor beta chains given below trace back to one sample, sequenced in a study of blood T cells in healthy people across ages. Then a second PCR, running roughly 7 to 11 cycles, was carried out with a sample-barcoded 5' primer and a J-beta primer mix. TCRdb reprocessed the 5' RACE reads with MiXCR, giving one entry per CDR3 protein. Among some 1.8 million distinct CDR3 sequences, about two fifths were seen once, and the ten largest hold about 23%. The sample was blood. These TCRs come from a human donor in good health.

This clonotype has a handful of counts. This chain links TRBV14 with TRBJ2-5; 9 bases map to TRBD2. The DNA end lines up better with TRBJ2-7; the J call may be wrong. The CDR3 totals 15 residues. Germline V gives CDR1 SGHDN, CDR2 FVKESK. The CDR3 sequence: CASSQEKRGVTEQYF. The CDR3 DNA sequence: TGTGCCAGCAGCCAAGAGAAGCGGGGGGTTACCGAGCAGTACTTC.

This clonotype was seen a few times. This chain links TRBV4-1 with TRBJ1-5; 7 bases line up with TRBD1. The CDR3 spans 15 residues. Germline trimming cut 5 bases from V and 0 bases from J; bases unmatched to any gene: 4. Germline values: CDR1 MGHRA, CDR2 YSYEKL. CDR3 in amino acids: CASSDRAYSNQPQHF. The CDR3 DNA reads TGCGCCAGCAGCGACAGGGCCTATAGCAATCAGCCCCAGCATTTT.

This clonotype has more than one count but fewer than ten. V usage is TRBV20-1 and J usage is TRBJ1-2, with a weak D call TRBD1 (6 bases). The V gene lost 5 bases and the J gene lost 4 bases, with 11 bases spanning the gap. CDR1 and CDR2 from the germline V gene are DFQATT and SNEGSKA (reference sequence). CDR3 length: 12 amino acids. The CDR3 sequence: CSAHRETYGYTF. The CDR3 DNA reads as TGCAGTGCTCACAGGGAAACCTATGGCTACACCTTC.

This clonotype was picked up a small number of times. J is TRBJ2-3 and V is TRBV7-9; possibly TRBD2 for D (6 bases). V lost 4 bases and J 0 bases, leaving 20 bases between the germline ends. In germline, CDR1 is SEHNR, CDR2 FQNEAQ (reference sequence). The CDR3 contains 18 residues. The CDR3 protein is CASSSPLGTLTSTDTQYF. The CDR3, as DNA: TGTGCCAGCAGCTCGCCCCTCGGGACTTTGACTAGCACAGATACGCAGTATTTT.

This chain's CDR3 is CASTCRDTSYEQYF. The CDR3 region has the DNA TGTGCCAGCACCTGTCGGGACACCTCCTACGAGCAGTACTTC. V and J are TRBV21-1 and TRBJ2-7; TRBD1 reflects the table's D call only, with no check against the DNA. TRBV21-1 is deemed a pseudogene. This CDR3 region has 14 residues.

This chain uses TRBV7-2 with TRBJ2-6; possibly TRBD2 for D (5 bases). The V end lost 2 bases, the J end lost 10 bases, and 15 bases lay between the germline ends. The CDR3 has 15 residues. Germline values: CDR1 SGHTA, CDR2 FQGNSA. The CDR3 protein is CASSLPRRGENVLTF. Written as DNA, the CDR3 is TGTGCCAGCAGCTTACCCAGACGGGGAGAAAACGTCCTGACTTTC.

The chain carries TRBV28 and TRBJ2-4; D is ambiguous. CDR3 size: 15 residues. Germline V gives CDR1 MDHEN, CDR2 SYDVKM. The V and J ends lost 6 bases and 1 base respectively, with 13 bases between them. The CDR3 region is CASSQLMVAKNIQYF. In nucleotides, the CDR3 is TGTGCCAGCAGCCAGCTGATGGTGGCCAAAAACATTCAGTACTTC.

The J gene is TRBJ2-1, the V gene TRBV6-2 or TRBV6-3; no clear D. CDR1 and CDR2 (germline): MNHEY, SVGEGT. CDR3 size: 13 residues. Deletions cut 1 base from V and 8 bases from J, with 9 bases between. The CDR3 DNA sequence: TGTGCCAGCAGTTACTTTTTAGGGTATGAGCAGTTCTTC. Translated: CASSYFLGYEQFF.

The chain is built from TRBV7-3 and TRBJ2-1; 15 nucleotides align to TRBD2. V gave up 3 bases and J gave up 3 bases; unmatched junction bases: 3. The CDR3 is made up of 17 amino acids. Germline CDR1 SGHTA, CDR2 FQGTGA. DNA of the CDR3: TGTGCCAGCAGCTTGGGACTAGCGGGAGGCTTCTACAATGAGCAGTTCTTC. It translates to CASSLGLAGGFYNEQFF.

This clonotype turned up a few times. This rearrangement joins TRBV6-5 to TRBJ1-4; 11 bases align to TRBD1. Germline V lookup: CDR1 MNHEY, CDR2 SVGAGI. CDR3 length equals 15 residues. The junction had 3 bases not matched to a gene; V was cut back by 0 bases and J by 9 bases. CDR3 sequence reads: CASSYSGDRGKKLFF. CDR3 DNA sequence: TGTGCCAGCAGTTACTCTGGGGACAGGGGGAAAAAACTGTTTTTT.

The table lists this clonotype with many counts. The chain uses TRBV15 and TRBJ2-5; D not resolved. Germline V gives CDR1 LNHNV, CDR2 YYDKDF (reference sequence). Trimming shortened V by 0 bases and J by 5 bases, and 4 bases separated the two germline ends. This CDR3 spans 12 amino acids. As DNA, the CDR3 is TGTGCCACCAGCAGAGATTTGGAGACCCAGTACTTC. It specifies CATSRDLETQYF.

The chain's CDR3 is CASSISVGAGRYGYTF. CDR3 nucleotides: TGTGCCAGCAGCATCTCCGTTGGGGCAGGGCGATATGGCTACACCTTC. J is TRBJ1-2 and V is TRBV7-2; TRBD1 is a possible D gene (5 bases). Trimming took 5 bases from V and 5 from J, leaving 21 bases between them. This CDR3 is 16 amino acids long. Germline lookup yields CDR1 SGHTA and CDR2 FQGNSA.

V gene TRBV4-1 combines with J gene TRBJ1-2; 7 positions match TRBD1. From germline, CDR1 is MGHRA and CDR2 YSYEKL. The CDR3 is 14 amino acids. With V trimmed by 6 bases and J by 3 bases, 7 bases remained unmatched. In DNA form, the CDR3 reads TGCGCCAGCAGTTGCTGGGACAGAGACTATGGCTACACCTTC. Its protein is CASSCWDRDYGYTF.

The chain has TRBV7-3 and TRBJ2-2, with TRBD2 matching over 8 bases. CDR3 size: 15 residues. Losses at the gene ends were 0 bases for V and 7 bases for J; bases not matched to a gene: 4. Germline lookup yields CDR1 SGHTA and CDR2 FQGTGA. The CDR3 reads CASSLTYTSGGELFF. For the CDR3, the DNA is TGTGCCAGCAGCTTAACGTATACTAGCGGCGGGGAGCTGTTTTTT.

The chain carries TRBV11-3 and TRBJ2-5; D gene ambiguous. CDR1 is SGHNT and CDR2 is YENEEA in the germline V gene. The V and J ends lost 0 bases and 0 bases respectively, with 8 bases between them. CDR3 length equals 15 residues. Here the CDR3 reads CASSLDPGYQETQYF. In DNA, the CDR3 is TGTGCCAGCAGCTTAGATCCCGGGTACCAAGAGACCCAGTACTTC. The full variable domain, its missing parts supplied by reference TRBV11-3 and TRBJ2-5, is EAGVVQSPRYKIIEKKQPVAFWCNPISGHNTLYWYLQNLGQGPELLIRYENEEAVDDSQLPKDRFSAERLKGVDSTLKIQPAELGDSAVYLCASSLDPGYQETQYFGPGTRLLVL.

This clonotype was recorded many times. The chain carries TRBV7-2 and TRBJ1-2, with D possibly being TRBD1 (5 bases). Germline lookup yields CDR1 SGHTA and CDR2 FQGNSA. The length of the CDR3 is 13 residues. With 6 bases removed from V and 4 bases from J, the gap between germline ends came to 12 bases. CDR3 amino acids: CASRSDSSYGYTF. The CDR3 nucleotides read TGTGCCAGCAGATCCGACAGTTCCTATGGCTACACCTTC. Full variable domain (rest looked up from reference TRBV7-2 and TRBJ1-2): GAGVSQSPSNKVTEKGKDVELRCDPISGHTALYWYRQSLGQGLEFLIYFQGNSAPDKSGLPSDRFSAERTGGSVSTLTIQRTQQEDSAVYLCASRSDSSYGYTFGSGTRLTVV.

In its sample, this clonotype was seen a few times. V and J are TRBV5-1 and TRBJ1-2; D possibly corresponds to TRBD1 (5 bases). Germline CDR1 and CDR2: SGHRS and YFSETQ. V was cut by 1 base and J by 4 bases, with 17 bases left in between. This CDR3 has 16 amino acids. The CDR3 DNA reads TGCGCCAGCAGCTTGTCAGTCGATTCAGGGACCTATGGCTACACCTTC. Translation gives CASSLSVDSGTYGYTF.

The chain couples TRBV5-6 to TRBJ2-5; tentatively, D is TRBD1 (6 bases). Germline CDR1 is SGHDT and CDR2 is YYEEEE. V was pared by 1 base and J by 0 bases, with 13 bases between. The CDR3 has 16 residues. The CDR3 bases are TGTGCCAGCAGCTTGTTTGCCGGACAGTACCAAGAGACCCAGTACTTC. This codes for CASSLFAGQYQETQYF.

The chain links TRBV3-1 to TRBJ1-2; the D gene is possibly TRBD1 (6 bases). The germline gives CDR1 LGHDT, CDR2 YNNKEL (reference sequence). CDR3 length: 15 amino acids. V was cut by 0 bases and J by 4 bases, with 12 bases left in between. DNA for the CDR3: TGTGCCAGCAGCCAAGATGTCACAGGGACCTATGGCTACACCTTC. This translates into CASSQDVTGTYGYTF. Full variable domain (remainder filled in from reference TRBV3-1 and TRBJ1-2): DTAVSQTPKYLVTQMGNDKSIKCEQNLGHDTMYWYKQDSKKFLKIMFSYNNKELIINETVPNRFSPKSPDKAHLNLHINSLELGDSAVYFCASSQDVTGTYGYTFGSGTRLTVV.